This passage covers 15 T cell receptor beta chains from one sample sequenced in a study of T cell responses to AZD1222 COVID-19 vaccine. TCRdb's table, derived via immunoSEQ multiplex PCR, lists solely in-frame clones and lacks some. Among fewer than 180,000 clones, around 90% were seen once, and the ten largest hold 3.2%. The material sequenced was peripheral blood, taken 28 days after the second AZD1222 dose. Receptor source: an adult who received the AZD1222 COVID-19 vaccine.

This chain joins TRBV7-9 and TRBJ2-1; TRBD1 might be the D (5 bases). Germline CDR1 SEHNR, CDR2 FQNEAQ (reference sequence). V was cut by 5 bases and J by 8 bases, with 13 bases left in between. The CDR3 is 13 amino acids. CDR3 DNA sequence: TGTGCCAGCAGCCCGCCAGGGTCCCATGAGCAGTTCTTC. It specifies CASSPPGSHEQFF.

The CDR3 here is CASSSAFFRRGPGRGTEAFF. CDR3 DNA sequence: TGTGCCAGTAGTAGTGCCTTTTTCCGCAGGGGGCCAGGTAGGGGCACTGAAGCTTTCTTT. The chain recombines TRBV19 with TRBJ1-1; TRBD1 agrees at 8 bases. The CDR3 has 20 residues. Germline loops: CDR1 LNHDA, CDR2 SQIVND (reference sequence). Unmatched junction bases numbered 23, after V lost 4 bases and J lost 4 bases.

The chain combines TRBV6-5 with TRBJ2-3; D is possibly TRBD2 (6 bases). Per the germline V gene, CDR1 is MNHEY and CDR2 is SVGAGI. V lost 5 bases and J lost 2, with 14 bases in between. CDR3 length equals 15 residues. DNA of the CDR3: TGTGCCAGCAGTAAAAGGGACTTTGACACAGATACGCAGTATTTT. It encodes CASSKRDFDTDTQYF.

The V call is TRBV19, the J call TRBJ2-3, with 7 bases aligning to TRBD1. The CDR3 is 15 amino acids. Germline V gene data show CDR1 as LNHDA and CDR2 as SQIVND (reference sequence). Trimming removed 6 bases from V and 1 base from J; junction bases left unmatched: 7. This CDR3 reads CASRADRDGTDTQYF. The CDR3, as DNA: TGTGCCAGTAGGGCAGACAGGGATGGCACAGATACGCAGTATTTT.

The CDR3 loop is CASSLAGIHEQFF. DNA for the CDR3: TGTGCCAGCAGTCTAGCGGGAATCCATGAGCAGTTCTTC. This chain joins TRBV27 and TRBJ2-1; 9 nucleotides agree with TRBD2. The CDR3 runs to 13 residues. CDR1 MNHEY and CDR2 SMNVEV come from the germline V gene (reference sequence). The V and J ends lost 5 bases and 8 bases, in that order; junction bases with no gene match: 4.

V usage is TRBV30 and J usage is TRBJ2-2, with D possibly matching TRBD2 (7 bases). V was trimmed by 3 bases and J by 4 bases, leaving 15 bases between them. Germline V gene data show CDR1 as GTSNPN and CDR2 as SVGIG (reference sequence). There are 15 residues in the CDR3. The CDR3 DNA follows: TGTGCCTGGAGGGGAGGGGGTAGCTTCACCGGGGAGCTGTTTTTT. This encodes CAWRGGGSFTGELFF. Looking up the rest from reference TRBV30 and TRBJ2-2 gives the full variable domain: SQTIHQWPATLVQPVGSPLSLECTVEGTSNPNLYWYRQAAGRGLQLLFYSVGIGQISSEVPQNLSASRPQDRQFILSSKKLLLSDSGFYLCAWRGGGSFTGELFFGEGSRLTVL.

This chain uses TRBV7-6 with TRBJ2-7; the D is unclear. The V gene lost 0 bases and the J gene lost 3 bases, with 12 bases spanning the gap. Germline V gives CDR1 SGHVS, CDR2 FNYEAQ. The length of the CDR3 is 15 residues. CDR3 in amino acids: CASSLANRPLYEQYF. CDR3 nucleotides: TGTGCCAGCAGCTTAGCGAACAGACCCCTCTACGAGCAGTACTTC.

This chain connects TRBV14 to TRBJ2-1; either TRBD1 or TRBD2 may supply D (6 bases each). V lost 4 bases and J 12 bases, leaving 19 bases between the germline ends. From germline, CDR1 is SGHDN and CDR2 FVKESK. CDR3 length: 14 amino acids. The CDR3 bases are TGTGCCAGCAGCCTAGGGGGGCCATCCATGACGCAGTTCTTC. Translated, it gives CASSLGGPSMTQFF.

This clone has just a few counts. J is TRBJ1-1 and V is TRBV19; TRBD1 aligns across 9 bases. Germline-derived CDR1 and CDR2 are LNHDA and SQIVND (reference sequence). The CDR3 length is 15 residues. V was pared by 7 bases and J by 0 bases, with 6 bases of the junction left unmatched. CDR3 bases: TGTGCCAGTACTCGAGGGGACAGGGTGAACACTGAAGCTTTCTTT. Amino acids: CASTRGDRVNTEAFF.

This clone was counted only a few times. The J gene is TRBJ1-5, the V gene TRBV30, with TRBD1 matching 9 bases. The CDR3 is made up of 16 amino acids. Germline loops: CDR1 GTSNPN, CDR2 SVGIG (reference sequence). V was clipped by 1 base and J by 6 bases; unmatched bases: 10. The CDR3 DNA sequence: TGTGCCTGGAGTGGACAGGGGGGCGCGTCGGGTCAGCCCCAGCATTTT. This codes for CAWSGQGGASGQPQHF.

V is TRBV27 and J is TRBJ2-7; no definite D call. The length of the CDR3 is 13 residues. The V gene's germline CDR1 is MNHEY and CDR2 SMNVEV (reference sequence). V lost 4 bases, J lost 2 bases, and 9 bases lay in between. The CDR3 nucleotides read TGTGCCAGCAGTTGGCAGGCCACCTACGAGCAGTACTTC. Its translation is CASSWQATYEQYF.

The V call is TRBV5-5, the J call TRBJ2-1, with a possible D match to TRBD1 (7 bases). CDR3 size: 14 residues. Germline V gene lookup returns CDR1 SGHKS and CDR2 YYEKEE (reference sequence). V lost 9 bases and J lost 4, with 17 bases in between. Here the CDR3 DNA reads TGTGCCACAGATGCGGGACAGCTTTACAATGAGCAGTTCTTC. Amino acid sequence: CATDAGQLYNEQFF.

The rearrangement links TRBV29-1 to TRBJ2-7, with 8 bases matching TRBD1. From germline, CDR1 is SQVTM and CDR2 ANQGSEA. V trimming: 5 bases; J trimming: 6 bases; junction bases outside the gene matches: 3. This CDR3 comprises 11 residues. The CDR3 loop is CSVWTGREQYF. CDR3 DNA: TGCAGCGTTTGGACAGGGCGCGAGCAGTACTTC.

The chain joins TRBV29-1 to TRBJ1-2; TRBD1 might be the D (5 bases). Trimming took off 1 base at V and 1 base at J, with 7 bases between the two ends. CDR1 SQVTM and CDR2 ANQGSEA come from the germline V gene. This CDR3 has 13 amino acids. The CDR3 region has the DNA TGCAGCGTTGAAGGGGGGGGTAACTATGGCTACACCTTC. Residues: CSVEGGGNYGYTF.

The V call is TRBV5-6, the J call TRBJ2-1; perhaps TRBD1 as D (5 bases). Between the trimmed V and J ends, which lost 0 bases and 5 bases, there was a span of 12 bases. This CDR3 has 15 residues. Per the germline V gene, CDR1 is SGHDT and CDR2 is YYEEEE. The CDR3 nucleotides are TGTGCCAGCAGCTTGGAGGGCAGGGTCCACAATGAGCAGTTCTTC. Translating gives CASSLEGRVHNEQFF. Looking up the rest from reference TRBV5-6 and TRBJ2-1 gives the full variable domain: DAGVTQSPTHLIKTRGQQVTLRCSPKSGHDTVSWYQQALGQGPQFIFQYYEEEERQRGNFPDRFSGHQFPNYSSELNVNALLLGDSALYLCASSLEGRVHNEQFFGPGTRLTVL.